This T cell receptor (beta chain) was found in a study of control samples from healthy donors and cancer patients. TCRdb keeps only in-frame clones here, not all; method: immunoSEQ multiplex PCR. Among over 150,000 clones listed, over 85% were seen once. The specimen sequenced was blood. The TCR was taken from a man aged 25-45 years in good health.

This chain's CDR3 is CTSSQVPERGYTDTQYF. As DNA, the CDR3 is TGCACCAGCAGCCAAGTTCCAGAGCGGGGGTATACAGATACGCAGTATTTT. The chain joins TRBV1 to TRBJ2-3; the D call in the table, TRBD2, was not verified against the DNA. TRBV1 is annotated as a pseudogene. The length of the CDR3 is 17 residues.